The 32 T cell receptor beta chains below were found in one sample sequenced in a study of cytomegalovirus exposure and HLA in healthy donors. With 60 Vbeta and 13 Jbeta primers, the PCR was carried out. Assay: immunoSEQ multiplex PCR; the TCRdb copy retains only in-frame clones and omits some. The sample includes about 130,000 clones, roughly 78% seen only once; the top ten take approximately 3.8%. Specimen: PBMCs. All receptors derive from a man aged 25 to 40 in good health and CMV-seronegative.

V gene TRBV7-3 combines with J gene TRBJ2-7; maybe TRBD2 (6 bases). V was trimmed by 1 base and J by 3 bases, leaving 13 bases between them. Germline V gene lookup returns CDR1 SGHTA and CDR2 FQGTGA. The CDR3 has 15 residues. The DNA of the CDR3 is TGTGCCAGCAGCTTAAAGGCCGGACTAATCTACGAGCAGTACTTC. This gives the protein CASSLKAGLIYEQYF.

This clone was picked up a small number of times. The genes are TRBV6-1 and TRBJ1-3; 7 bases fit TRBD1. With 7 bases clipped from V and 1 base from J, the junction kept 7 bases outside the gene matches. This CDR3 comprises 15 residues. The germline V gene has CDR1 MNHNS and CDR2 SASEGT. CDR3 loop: CASNRDRESGNTIYF. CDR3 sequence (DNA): TGTGCCAGCAACCGAGACAGGGAATCTGGAAACACCATATATTTT.

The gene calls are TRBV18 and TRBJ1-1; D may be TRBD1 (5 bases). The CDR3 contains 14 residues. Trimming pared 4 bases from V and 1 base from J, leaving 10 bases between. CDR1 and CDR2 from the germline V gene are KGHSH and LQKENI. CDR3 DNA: TGTGCCAGCTCACGGGGACTGGAGAACACTGAAGCTTTCTTT. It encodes CASSRGLENTEAFF.

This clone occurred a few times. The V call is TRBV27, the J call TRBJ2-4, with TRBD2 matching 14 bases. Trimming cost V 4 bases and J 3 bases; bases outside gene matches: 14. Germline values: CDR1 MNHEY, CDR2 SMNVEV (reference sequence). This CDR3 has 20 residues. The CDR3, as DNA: TGTGCCAGCAGTTCACCCAAGACTAGCGGGGGGGCCGGGGTCAAAAACATTCAGTACTTC. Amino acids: CASSSPKTSGGAGVKNIQYF.

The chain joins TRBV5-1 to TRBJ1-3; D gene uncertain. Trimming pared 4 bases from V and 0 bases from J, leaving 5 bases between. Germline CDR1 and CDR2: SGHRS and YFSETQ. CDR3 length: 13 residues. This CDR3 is CASSTNSGNTIYF. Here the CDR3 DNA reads TGCGCCAGCAGCACAAACTCTGGAAACACCATATATTTT.

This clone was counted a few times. The CDR3 loop is CASSQTGYEQYF. The CDR3, as DNA: TGTGCCAGCAGCCAAACAGGGTACGAGCAGTACTTC. The V gene is TRBV11-2, the J gene TRBJ2-7; TRBD1 is a possible D gene (6 bases). CDR1 is SGHAT, CDR2 FQNNGV, per germline. The CDR3 has 12 amino acids. V was trimmed by 5 bases and J by 4 bases, leaving 9 bases between them.

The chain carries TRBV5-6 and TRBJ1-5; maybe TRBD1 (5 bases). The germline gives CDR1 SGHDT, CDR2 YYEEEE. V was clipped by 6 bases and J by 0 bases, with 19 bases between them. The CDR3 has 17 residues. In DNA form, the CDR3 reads TGTGCCAGCACCTCGACCGGTGGACACCCTAGCAATCAGCCCCAGCATTTT. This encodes CASTSTGGHPSNQPQHF. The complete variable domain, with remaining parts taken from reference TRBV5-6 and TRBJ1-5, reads DAGVTQSPTHLIKTRGQQVTLRCSPKSGHDTVSWYQQALGQGPQFIFQYYEEEERQRGNFPDRFSGHQFPNYSSELNVNALLLGDSALYLCASTSTGGHPSNQPQHFGDGTRLSIL.

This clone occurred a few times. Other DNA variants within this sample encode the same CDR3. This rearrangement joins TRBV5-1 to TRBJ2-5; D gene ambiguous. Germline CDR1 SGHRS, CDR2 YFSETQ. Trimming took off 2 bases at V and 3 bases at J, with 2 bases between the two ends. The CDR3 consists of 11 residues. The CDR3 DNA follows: TGCGCCAGCAGCTTTAAAGAGACCCAGTACTTC. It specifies CASSFKETQYF.

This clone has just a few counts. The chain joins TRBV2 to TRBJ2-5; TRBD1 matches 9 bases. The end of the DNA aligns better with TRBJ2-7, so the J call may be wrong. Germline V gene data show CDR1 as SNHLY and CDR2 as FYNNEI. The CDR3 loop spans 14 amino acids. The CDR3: CASSEQGQGHEQYF. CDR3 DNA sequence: TGTGCCAGCAGTGAACAGGGACAGGGCCACGAGCAGTACTTC.

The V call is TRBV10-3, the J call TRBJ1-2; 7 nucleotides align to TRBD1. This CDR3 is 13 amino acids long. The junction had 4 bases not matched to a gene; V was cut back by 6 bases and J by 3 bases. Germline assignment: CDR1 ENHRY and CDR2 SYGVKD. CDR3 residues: CAIRKGQDYGYTF. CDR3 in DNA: TGTGCCATCAGAAAAGGACAGGACTATGGCTACACCTTC.

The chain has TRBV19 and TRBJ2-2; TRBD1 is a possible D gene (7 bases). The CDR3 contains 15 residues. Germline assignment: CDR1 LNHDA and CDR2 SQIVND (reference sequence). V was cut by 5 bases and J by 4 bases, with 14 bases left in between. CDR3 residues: CASSPFQGGTGELFF. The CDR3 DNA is TGTGCCAGTAGTCCTTTTCAGGGGGGCACCGGGGAGCTGTTTTTT. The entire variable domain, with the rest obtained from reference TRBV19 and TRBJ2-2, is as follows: DGGITQSPKYLFRKEGQNVTLSCEQNLNHDAMYWYRQDPGQGLRLIYYSQIVNDFQKGDIAEGYSVSREKKESFPLTVTSAQKNPTAFYLCASSPFQGGTGELFFGEGSRLTVL.

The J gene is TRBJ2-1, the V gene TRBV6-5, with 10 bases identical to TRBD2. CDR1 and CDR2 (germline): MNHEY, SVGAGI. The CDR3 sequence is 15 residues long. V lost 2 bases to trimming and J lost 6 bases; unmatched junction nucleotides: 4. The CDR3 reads CASSYGLAGVNEQFF. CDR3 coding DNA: TGTGCCAGCAGTTACGGGCTAGCGGGGGTCAATGAGCAGTTCTTC.

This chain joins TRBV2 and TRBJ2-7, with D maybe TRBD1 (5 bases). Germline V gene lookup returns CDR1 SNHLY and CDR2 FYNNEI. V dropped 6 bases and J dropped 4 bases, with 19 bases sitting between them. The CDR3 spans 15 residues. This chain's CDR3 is CASRDRPVKGYEQYF. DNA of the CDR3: TGTGCCAGCAGGGACCGCCCAGTAAAGGGGTACGAGCAGTACTTC.

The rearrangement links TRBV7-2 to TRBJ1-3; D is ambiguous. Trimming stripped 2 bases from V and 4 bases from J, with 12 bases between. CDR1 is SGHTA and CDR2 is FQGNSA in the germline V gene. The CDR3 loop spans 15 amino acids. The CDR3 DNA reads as TGTGCCAGCAGCTTATCCGGCAGCGGGGGAAACACCATATATTTT. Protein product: CASSLSGSGGNTIYF.

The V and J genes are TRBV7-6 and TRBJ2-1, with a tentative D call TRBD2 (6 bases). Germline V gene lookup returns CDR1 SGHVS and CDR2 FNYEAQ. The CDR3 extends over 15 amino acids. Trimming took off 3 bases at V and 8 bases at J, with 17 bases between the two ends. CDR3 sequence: CASSFIGAGWHEQFF. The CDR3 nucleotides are TGTGCCAGCAGCTTTATCGGAGCGGGTTGGCATGAGCAGTTCTTC.

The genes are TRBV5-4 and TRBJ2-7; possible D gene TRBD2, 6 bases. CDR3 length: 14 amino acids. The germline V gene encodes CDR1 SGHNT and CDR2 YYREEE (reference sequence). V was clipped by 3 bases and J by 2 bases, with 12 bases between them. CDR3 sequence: CASSSPTRPYEQYF. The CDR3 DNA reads TGTGCCAGCAGCTCTCCGACTAGGCCCTACGAGCAGTACTTC.

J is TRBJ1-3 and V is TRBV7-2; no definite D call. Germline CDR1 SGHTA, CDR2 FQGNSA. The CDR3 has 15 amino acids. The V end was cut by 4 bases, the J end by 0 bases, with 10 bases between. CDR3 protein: CASSWRVVSGNTIYF. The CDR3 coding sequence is TGTGCCAGCAGCTGGAGAGTGGTCTCTGGAAACACCATATATTTT.

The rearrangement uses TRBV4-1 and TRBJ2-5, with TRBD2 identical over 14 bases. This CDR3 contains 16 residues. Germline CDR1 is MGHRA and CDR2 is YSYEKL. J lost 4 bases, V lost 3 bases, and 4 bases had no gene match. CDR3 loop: CASSQGLAGAGETQYF. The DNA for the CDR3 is TGCGCCAGCAGCCAGGGACTAGCGGGGGCCGGAGAGACCCAGTACTTC.

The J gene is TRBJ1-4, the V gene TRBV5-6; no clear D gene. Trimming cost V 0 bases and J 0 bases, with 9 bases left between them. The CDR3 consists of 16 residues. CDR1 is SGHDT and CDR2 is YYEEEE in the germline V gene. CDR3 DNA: TGTGCCAGCAGCTTGGGGGCACGAGCAACTAATGAAAAACTGTTTTTT. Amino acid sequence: CASSLGARATNEKLFF.

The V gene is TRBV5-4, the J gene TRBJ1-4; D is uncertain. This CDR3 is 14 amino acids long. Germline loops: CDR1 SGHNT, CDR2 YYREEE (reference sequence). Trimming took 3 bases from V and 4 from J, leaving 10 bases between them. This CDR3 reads CASSSNPINEKLFF. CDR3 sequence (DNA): TGTGCCAGCAGCTCTAACCCCATTAATGAAAAACTGTTTTTT.

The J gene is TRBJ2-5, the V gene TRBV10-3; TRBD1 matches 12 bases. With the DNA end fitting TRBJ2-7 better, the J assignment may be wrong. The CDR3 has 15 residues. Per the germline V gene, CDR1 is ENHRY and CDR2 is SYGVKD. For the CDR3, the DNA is TGTGCCATCAGTGAGGGGGGACAGGGGGCATACGAGCAGTACTTC. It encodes CAISEGGQGAYEQYF.

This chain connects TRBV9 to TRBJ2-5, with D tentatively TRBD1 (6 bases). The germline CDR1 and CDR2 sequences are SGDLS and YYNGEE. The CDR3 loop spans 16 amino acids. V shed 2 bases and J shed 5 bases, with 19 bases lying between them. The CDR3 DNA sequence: TGTGCCAGCAGCGTTACAGGGAAGGCCGTTAGTGAGACCCAGTACTTC. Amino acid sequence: CASSVTGKAVSETQYF.

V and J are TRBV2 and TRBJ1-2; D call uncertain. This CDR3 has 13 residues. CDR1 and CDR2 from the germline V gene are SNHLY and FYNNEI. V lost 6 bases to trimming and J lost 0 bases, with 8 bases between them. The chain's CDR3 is CASRRLANYGYTF. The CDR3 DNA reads TGTGCCAGCAGGAGGTTAGCTAACTATGGCTACACCTTC.

CDR3 in amino acids: CASSLIGNYNEQFF. The CDR3 region has the DNA TGTGCCAGCAGCTTGATCGGGAATTACAATGAGCAGTTCTTC. The chain links TRBV5-4 to TRBJ2-1; tentative D call: TRBD2 (5 bases). The V end lost 1 base, the J end lost 4 bases, and 9 bases lay between the germline ends. The CDR3 loop spans 14 amino acids. The germline V gene has CDR1 SGHNT and CDR2 YYREEE (reference sequence).

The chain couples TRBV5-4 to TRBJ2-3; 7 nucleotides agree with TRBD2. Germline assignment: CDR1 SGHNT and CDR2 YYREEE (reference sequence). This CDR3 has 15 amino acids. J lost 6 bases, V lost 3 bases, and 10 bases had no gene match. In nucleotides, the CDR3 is TGTGCCAGCAGCTCCCCCAGCGGGGCACGGGATACGCAGTATTTT. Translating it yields CASSSPSGARDTQYF. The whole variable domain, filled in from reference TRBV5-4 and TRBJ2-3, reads ETGVTQSPTHLIKTRGQQVTLRCSSQSGHNTVSWYQQALGQGPQFIFQYYREEENGRGNFPPRFSGLQFPNYSSELNVNALELDDSALYLCASSSPSGARDTQYFGPGTRLTVL.

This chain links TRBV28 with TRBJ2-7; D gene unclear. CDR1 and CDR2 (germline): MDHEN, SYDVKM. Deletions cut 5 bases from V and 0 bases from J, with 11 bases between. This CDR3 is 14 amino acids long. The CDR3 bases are TGTGCCAGCAGTGAGGCTACTCTCTCCTACGAGCAGTACTTC. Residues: CASSEATLSYEQYF.

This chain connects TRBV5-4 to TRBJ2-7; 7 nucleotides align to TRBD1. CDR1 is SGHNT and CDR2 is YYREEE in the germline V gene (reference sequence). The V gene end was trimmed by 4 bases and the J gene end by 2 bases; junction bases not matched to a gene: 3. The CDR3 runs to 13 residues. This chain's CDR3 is CASSPGQPYEQYF. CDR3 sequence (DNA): TGTGCCAGCAGCCCGGGACAGCCCTACGAGCAGTACTTC.

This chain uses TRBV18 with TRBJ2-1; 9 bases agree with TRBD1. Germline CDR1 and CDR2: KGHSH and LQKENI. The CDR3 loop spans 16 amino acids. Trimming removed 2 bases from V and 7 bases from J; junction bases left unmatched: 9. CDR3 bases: TGTGCCAGCTCACCAGGTTGGACAGGGGATGCGAATGAGCAGTTCTTC. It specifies CASSPGWTGDANEQFF.

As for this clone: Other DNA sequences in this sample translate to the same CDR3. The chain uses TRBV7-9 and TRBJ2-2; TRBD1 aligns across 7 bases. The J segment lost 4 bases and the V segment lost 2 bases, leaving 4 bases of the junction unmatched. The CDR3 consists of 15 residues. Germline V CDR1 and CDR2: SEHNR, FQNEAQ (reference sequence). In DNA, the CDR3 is TGTGCCAGCAGCTTATTGGCAGGGGGCACCGGGGAGCTGTTTTTT. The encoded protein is CASSLLAGGTGELFF. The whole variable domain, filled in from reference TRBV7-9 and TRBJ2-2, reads DTGVSQNPRHKITKRGQNVTFRCDPISEHNRLYWYRQTLGQGPEFLTYFQNEAQLEKSRLLSDRFSAERPKGSFSTLEIQRTEQGDSAMYLCASSLLAGGTGELFFGEGSRLTVL.

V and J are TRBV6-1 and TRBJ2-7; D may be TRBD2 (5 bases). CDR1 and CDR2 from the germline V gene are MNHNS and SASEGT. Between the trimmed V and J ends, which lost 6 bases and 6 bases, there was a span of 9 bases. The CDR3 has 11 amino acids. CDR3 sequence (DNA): TGTGCCAGCAGCCGGAGCGGCGAGCAGTACTTC. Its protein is CASSRSGEQYF.

The CDR3 loop reads CASSQGLGTARADEKLFF. The CDR3 nucleotides are TGCGCCAGCAGCCAAGGACTGGGGACAGCTCGGGCGGATGAAAAACTGTTTTTT. The chain couples TRBV4-1 to TRBJ1-4; 7 positions agree with TRBD1. Germline trimming cut 1 base from V and 6 bases from J; bases unmatched to any gene: 14. The CDR3 is made up of 18 amino acids. Germline CDR1 and CDR2: MGHRA and YSYEKL.

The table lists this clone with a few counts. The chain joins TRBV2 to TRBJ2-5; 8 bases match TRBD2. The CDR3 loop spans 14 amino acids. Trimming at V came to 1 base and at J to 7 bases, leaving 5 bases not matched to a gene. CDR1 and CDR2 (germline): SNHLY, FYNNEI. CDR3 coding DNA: TGTGCCAGCAGTGAAGGAGCGGGGGCCTGGACCCAGTACTTC. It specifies CASSEGAGAWTQYF. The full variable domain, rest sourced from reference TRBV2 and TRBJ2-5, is EPEVTQTPSHQVTQMGQEVILRCVPISNHLYFYWYRQILGQKVEFLVSFYNNEISEKSEIFDDQFSVERPDGSNFTLKIRSTKLEDSAMYFCASSEGAGAWTQYFGPGTRLLVL.